This TCR beta chain was sequenced in a study of Ad26.COV2.S vaccination and SARS-CoV-2 variants. Study overall: Intramuscularly, Ad26.COV2.S was given either once or twice, 56 days apart.

Comment on this clone: What it recognizes is unknown.

Treatment defined: some 19 received Ad26.COV2.S at low or high dose, single or two shots; about 5 received placebo; per-sample allocation not given. Following the first vaccine or placebo injection, samples were taken on day 63. Cohort 1b enrolled adults aged 18-55 years in Boston. The protocol was immunoSEQ multiplex PCR, while the TCRdb copy is restricted to in-frame clones and leaves out a portion. Here the sample spans approximately 420,000 clones, about 85% being singletons. Overall study findings and caveats: People who got the vaccine had more spike-specific TCR breadth than people who got placebo.

Specimen: peripheral blood, collected in a trial of Ad26.COV2.S vaccine versus placebo. The sequence was collected from a person between 18 and 60 years old who received the Ad26.COV2.S COVID-19 vaccine or a placebo.

CDR3 residues: CASSTLLLQSAEAFF. The CDR3 coding sequence is TGTGCCAGCAGTACTCTCTTACTACAGAGCGCTGAAGCTTTCTTT. The rearrangement uses TRBV28 and TRBJ1-1; no firm D call. The CDR3 has 15 amino acids. V lost 5 bases, J lost 6 bases, and 19 bases lay in between. CDR1 and CDR2 (germline): MDHEN, SYDVKM.